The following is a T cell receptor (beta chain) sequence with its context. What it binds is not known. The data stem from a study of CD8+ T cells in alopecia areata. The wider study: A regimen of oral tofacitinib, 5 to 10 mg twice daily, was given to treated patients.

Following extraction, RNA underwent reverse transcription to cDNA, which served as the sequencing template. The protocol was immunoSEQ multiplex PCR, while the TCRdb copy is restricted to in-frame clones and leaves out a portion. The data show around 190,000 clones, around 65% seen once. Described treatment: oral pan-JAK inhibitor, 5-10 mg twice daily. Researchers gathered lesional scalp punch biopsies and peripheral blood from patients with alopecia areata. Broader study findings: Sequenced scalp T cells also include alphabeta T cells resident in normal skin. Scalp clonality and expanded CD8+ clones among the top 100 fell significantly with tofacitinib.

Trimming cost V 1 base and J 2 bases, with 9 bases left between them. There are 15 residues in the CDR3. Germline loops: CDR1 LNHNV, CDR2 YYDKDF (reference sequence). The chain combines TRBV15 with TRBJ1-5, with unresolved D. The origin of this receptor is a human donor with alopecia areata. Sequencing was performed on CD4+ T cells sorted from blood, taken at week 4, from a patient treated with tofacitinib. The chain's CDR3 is CATSRGPVGNQPQHF. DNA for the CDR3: TGTGCCACCAGCAGAGGACCTGTAGGCAATCAGCCCCAGCATTTT.